These 20 T cell receptor beta chains came from one sample sequenced in a study of blood T cells in healthy people across ages. With a J-beta primer mix and a sample-barcoded 5' primer, a second PCR ran about 7 to 12 cycles. One entry per CDR3 protein, called by TCRdb with MiXCR from the 5' RACE reads. The table lists about 1 million distinct CDR3 sequences, 40% to 55% of them singletons, with 18% in the top ten. The sequenced sample consisted of blood. All receptors derive from a woman aged 60-70 years in good health.

This chain uses TRBV15 with TRBJ2-5; 8 nucleotides match TRBD1. The DNA end is more similar to TRBJ2-4, so the J call may be wrong. Germline V gene sequence: CDR1 LNHNV, CDR2 YYDKDF (reference sequence). The CDR3 is 15 amino acids. CDR3 in amino acids: CATSRDRPGGYIQYF. DNA for the CDR3: TGTGCCACCAGCAGAGATCGCCCAGGGGGCTACATTCAGTACTTC.

The rearrangement joins TRBV5-1 to TRBJ2-7, with 8 bases that match TRBD1. CDR1 SGHRS and CDR2 YFSETQ come from the germline V gene. The V and J ends lost 1 base and 7 bases, in that order; junction bases with no gene match: 10. There are 15 residues in the CDR3. DNA of the CDR3: TGCGCCAGCAGCTTGTCGACAGGGGAAGTAGGGGAGCAGTACTTC. This encodes CASSLSTGEVGEQYF.

A few counts support this clonotype. The J gene is TRBJ2-7, the V gene TRBV27, with TRBD2 as a possible D gene (5 bases). The V and J ends lost 3 bases and 5 bases respectively, with 14 bases between them. Germline loops: CDR1 MNHEY, CDR2 SMNVEV (reference sequence). CDR3 length equals 14 residues. The CDR3 reads CASSFPGVSDEQYF. In DNA form, the CDR3 reads TGTGCCAGCAGTTTCCCCGGGGTTTCGGACGAGCAGTACTTC.

This clonotype was detected once. This sequence joins TRBV20-1 and TRBJ2-2; 9 bases are a match to TRBD2. This CDR3 contains 16 residues. V lost 0 bases to trimming and J lost 3 bases; unmatched junction nucleotides: 5. Germline CDR1 DFQATT, CDR2 SNEGSKA (reference sequence). This chain's CDR3 is CSARDWAGGDTGELFF. CDR3 nucleotide sequence: TGCAGTGCTAGAGATTGGGCGGGAGGGGACACCGGGGAGCTGTTTTTT.

This chain joins TRBV13 and TRBJ2-3; 9 bases fit TRBD2. Trimming cost V 2 bases and J 8 bases; bases outside gene matches: 11. This CDR3 is 16 amino acids long. The germline CDR1 and CDR2 sequences are PRHDT and FYEKMQ (reference sequence). The CDR3 region has the DNA TGTGCCAGCAGCTTATCACCGGGACTAGCCGAAGGTACGCAGTATTTT. Its protein is CASSLSPGLAEGTQYF. Filled out from reference TRBV13 and TRBJ2-3, the complete variable domain reads AAGVIQSPRHLIKEKRETATLKCYPIPRHDTVYWYQQGPGQDPQFLISFYEKMQSDKGSIPDRFSAQQFSDYHSELNMSSLELGDSALYFCASSLSPGLAEGTQYFGPGTRLTVL.

This clonotype came up a few times. The chain links TRBV11-2 to TRBJ2-7, with D perhaps assigned TRBD1 or TRBD2 (7 bases each). CDR1 is SGHAT, CDR2 FQNNGV, per germline. V gave up 3 bases and J gave up 3 bases, with 15 bases separating them. CDR3 length: 15 amino acids. The CDR3 sequence: CASSFIGGGSYEQYF. The DNA for the CDR3 is TGTGCCAGCAGCTTTATAGGGGGCGGGAGCTACGAGCAGTACTTC.

This chain joins TRBV14 and TRBJ2-7, with D perhaps given as TRBD1 or TRBD2 (5 bases each). Germline CDR1 reads SGHDN; CDR2 reads FVKESK. V lost 1 base and J lost 2, with 18 bases in between. The CDR3 is 17 residues long. The CDR3 DNA sequence: TGTGCCAGCAGCCAAGTCGTTCGGTGGGACGGCACCTACGAGCAGTACTTC. Protein product: CASSQVVRWDGTYEQYF.

The genes are TRBV29-1 and TRBJ2-3; D possibly uses TRBD1 or TRBD2 (6 bases each). Germline loops: CDR1 SQVTM, CDR2 ANQGSEA. V lost 4 bases and J 1 base, leaving 9 bases between the germline ends. The CDR3 covers 13 residues. The CDR3 DNA reads TGCAGCGTTGTACGGGGGCGCACAGATACGCAGTATTTT. Translation: CSVVRGRTDTQYF.

J is TRBJ2-2 and V is TRBV5-1, with a tentative D call TRBD1 (6 bases). This CDR3 spans 15 amino acids. From germline, CDR1 is SGHRS and CDR2 YFSETQ. V was trimmed by 4 bases and J by 1 base, leaving 11 bases between them. The CDR3 loop is CASSRGQMNTGELFF. CDR3 DNA sequence: TGCGCCAGCAGCCGGGGACAAATGAACACCGGGGAGCTGTTTTTT.

This clonotype occurred a few times. The genes are TRBV29-1 and TRBJ2-1; 16 nucleotides line up with TRBD2. J was trimmed by 9 bases and V by 3 bases; bases with no gene match: 5. The CDR3 covers 15 residues. Germline assignment: CDR1 SQVTM and CDR2 ANQGSEA. In DNA, the CDR3 is TGCAGCGTTGAGGGGACTAGCGGGAGGGTAGGTGAGCAGTTCTTC. Its translation: CSVEGTSGRVGEQFF.

V usage is TRBV5-6 and J usage is TRBJ2-7; 10 positions match TRBD2. Germline V CDR1 and CDR2: SGHDT, YYEEEE. The CDR3 sequence is 18 residues long. The V and J ends lost 2 bases and 1 base, in that order; junction bases with no gene match: 12. DNA for the CDR3: TGTGCCAGCAGCTTTTCTTCCCTGAGACTAGCGGGTTCCTACGAGCAGTACTTC. Protein: CASSFSSLRLAGSYEQYF.

This clonotype was seen a handful of times. The J gene is TRBJ1-1, the V gene TRBV4-2; D unresolved. The germline gives CDR1 LGHNA, CDR2 YNFKEQ. With 5 bases removed from V and 4 bases from J, the gap between germline ends came to 17 bases. The CDR3 spans 15 residues. The CDR3 DNA reads TGTGCCAGCAGCGCTTCGAATGTGGGAGGCACTGAAGCTTTCTTT. Amino acids: CASSASNVGGTEAFF.

The gene calls are TRBV7-9 and TRBJ2-3; 8 bases align to TRBD1. Germline CDR1 and CDR2: SEHNR and FQNEAQ (reference sequence). V trimming: 8 bases; J trimming: 2 bases; junction bases outside the gene matches: 6. The CDR3 is 14 amino acids. Here the CDR3 reads CASCRDRNTDTQYF. In DNA form, the CDR3 reads TGTGCCAGCTGCCGGGACAGGAACACAGATACGCAGTATTTT.

V usage is TRBV5-6 and J usage is TRBJ2-1, with a possible D match to TRBD2 (5 bases). The V gene lost 5 bases and the J gene lost 1 base, with 22 bases spanning the gap. The V gene's germline CDR1 is SGHDT and CDR2 YYEEEE. The CDR3 is made up of 18 amino acids. In DNA form, the CDR3 reads TGTGCCAGCAGGGCGAGGTCGGGGTCGGGAACTTCCTACAATGAGCAGTTCTTC. Protein: CASRARSGSGTSYNEQFF. The full variable domain, in which reference TRBV5-6 and TRBJ2-1 provide the parts outside the CDR3, is DAGVTQSPTHLIKTRGQQVTLRCSPKSGHDTVSWYQQALGQGPQFIFQYYEEEERQRGNFPDRFSGHQFPNYSSELNVNALLLGDSALYLCASRARSGSGTSYNEQFFGPGTRLTVL.

Note on this clonotype: Mismatch with germline at one junction end may stem from a read error. The rearrangement uses TRBV30 and TRBJ2-1; 10 positions match TRBD2. Germline CDR1 is GTSNPN and CDR2 is SVGIG (reference sequence). The CDR3 runs to 14 residues. CDR3 residues: CAAISSGSSNGQFF. CDR3 in DNA: TGTGCCGCAATATCTAGCGGGAGTTCCAATGGGCAGTTCTTC. The whole variable domain, filled in from reference TRBV30 and TRBJ2-1, reads SQTIHQWPATLVQPVGSPLSLECTVEGTSNPNLYWYRQAAGRGLQLLFYSVGIGQISSEVPQNLSASRPQDRQFILSSKKLLLSDSGFYLCAAISSGSSNGQFFGPGTRLTVL.

This clonotype was counted ten times or more. J is TRBJ2-3 and V is TRBV29-1; the match to TRBD2 covers 12 bases. The J segment lost 1 base and the V segment lost 3 bases, leaving 2 bases of the junction unmatched. Germline CDR1 and CDR2: SQVTM and ANQGSEA. The CDR3 is 15 amino acids. This CDR3 reads CSVDRLAGGTDTQYF. Here the CDR3 DNA reads TGCAGCGTTGACCGACTAGCGGGAGGCACAGATACGCAGTATTTT.

The chain employs TRBV24-1 and TRBJ2-3; D gene ambiguous. CDR3 length: 13 residues. The V end lost 4 bases, the J end lost 7 bases, and 11 bases lay between the germline ends. CDR1 is KGHDR, CDR2 SFDVKD, per germline. The CDR3 DNA sequence: TGTGCCACCAGTGAATCAGGTGGAAATACGCAGTATTTT. Protein product: CATSESGGNTQYF.

The table lists this clonotype with a few counts. Being one base from a much bigger clone, this may be a read error. The J gene is TRBJ2-4, the V gene TRBV2; D is possibly TRBD2 (6 bases). The end of the DNA is better explained by TRBJ2-7, so the J call may be wrong. Germline V gives CDR1 SNHLY, CDR2 FYNNEI. This CDR3 spans 13 amino acids. The DNA of the CDR3 is TGTGCCAGCATGGGTAGCGGCTCCTACGAGCAGTACTTC. It codes for CASMGSGSYEQYF.

This clonotype has more than one count but fewer than ten. The genes are TRBV5-1 and TRBJ2-1; 9 bases fit TRBD2. The CDR3 has 17 amino acids. From germline, CDR1 is SGHRS and CDR2 YFSETQ. V lost 0 bases to trimming and J lost 6 bases; unmatched junction nucleotides: 10. The CDR3 reads CASSLARNSGSSNEQFF. DNA of the CDR3: TGCGCCAGCAGCTTGGCCAGGAATAGCGGGAGTTCCAATGAGCAGTTCTTC.

The chain has TRBV20-1 and TRBJ2-1, with 14 bases identical to TRBD2. Germline lookup yields CDR1 DFQATT and CDR2 SNEGSKA (reference sequence). CDR3 length equals 20 residues. Trimming at V came to 2 bases and at J to 2 bases, leaving 14 bases not matched to a gene. The CDR3 loop reads CSARQIGTSGSGMTYNEQFF. CDR3 nucleotide sequence: TGCAGTGCTAGACAAATTGGGACTAGCGGGAGCGGAATGACCTACAATGAGCAGTTCTTC.